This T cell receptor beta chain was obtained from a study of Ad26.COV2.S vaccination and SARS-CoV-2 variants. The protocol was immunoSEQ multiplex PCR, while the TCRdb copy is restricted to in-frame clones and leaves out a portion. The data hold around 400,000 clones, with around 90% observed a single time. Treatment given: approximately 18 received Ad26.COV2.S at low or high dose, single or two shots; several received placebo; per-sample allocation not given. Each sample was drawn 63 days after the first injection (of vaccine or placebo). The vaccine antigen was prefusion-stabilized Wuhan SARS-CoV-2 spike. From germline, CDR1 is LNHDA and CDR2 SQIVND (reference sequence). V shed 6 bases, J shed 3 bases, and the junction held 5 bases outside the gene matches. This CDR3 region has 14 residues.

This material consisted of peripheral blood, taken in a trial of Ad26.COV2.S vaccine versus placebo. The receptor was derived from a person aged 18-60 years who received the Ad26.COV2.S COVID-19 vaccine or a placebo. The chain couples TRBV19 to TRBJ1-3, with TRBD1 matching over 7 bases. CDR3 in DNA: TGTGCCAGTAGGGAGGGGGCCATTGGAAACACCATATATTTT. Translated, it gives CASREGAIGNTIYF.